Sequencing of this TCR beta chain was carried out in a study of T cell changes during pregnancy in multiple sclerosis. The protocol was immunoSEQ multiplex PCR, while the TCRdb copy is restricted to in-frame clones and leaves out a portion. The sample carries 85,000 to 130,000 clones, 75% to 95% recorded once. The CDR3 runs to 19 residues. Trimming removed 3 bases from V and 6 bases from J; junction bases left unmatched: 16. Germline values: CDR1 SEHNR, CDR2 FQNEAQ (reference sequence). V gene TRBV7-9 combines with J gene TRBJ2-1; the match to TRBD1 covers 11 bases. The clonotype originates from a female donor with multiple sclerosis, enrolled in a pregnancy study. The sequences come from peripheral blood, collected before pregnancy. DNA for the CDR3: TGTGCCAGCAGCTTGCGGGGGGGACAGGGGGTTCTGCGTTCCAATGAGCAGTTCTTC. Its protein product is CASSLRGGQGVLRSNEQFF.